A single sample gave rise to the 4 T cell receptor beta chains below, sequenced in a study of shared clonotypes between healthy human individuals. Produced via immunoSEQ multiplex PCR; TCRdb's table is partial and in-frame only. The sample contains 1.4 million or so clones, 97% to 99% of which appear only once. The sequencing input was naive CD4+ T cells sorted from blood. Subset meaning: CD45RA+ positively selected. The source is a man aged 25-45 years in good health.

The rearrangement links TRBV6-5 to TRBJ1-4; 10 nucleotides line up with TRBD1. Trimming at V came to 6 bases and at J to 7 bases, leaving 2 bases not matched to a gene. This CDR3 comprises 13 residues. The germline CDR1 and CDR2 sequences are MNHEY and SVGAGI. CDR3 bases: TGTGCCAGCAGAGACAGGGGGCCTGAAAAACTGTTTTTT. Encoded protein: CASRDRGPEKLFF.

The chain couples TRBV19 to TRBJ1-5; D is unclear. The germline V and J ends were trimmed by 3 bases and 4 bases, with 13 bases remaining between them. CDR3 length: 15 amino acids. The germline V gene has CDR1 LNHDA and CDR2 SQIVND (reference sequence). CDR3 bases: TGTGCCAGTAGTATGGCCAGAGGCAGAAATCAGCCCCAGCATTTT. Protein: CASSMARGRNQPQHF.

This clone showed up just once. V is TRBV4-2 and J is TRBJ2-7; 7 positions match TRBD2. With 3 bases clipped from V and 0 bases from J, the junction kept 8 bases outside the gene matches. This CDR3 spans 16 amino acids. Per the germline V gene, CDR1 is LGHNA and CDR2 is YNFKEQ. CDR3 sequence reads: CASSHLIAGHSYEQYF. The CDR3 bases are TGTGCCAGCAGCCACCTAATAGCGGGCCACTCCTACGAGCAGTACTTC.

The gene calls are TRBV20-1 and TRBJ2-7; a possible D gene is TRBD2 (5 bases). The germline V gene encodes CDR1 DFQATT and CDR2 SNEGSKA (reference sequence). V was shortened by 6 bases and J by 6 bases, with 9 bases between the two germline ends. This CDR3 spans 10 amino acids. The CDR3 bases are TGCAGTGCCGGTGCGGGCGAGCAGTACTTC. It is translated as CSAGAGEQYF.